The 8 T cell receptor beta chains below all came from one sample that was sequenced in a study of cytomegalovirus exposure and HLA in healthy donors. Use of 60 Vbeta and 13 Jbeta primers characterized the PCR. Sequencing was performed with immunoSEQ multiplex PCR; in TCRdb, only in-frame clones are kept and a portion is missing. This table lists roughly 220,000 clones. Material: PBMCs. Source of these receptors: a girl aged 2-10 years in good health and CMV-seropositive.

The chain recombines TRBV7-2 with TRBJ2-3; 10 bases align to TRBD2. The CDR3 totals 16 residues. Germline CDR1 reads SGHTA; CDR2 reads FQGNSA. V was clipped by 4 bases and J by 0 bases; unmatched bases: 4. CDR3 residues: CASSSQTSGSTDTQYF. CDR3 sequence (DNA): TGTGCCAGCAGCTCTCAGACTAGCGGGAGCACAGATACGCAGTATTTT.

This chain uses TRBV21-1 with TRBJ2-2; the table names TRBD2, a call not compared with the DNA. TRBV21-1 is tagged as a pseudogene. This CDR3 is built from 13 residues. CDR3 sequence reads: CASSNSCDGELFF. The DNA for the CDR3 is TGTGCCAGCAGCAATAGTTGTGACGGGGAGCTGTTTTTT.

The V gene is TRBV7-8, the J gene TRBJ2-6, with 7 bases fitting TRBD1. V dropped 5 bases and J dropped 2; count of bases not matched to a gene: 3. There are 15 residues in the CDR3. Germline lookup yields CDR1 SGHVS and CDR2 FQNEAQ. The CDR3 DNA sequence: TGTGCCAGCAGCACACAGGGGCCTGGGGCCAACGTCCTGACTTTC. The encoded protein is CASSTQGPGANVLTF.

The genes are TRBV28 and TRBJ1-1, with a possible D match to TRBD1 (5 bases). Germline CDR1 MDHEN, CDR2 SYDVKM. Trimming shortened V by 5 bases and J by 0 bases, and 10 bases separated the two germline ends. This CDR3 comprises 14 residues. CDR3 DNA: TGTGCCAGCAGTCAACAGGACATGAACACTGAAGCTTTCTTT. Its protein is CASSQQDMNTEAFF.

The chain recombines TRBV29-1 with TRBJ1-2; D is perhaps TRBD1 (6 bases). Germline V CDR1 and CDR2: SQVTM, ANQGSEA. Trimming removed 5 bases from V and 4 bases from J, with 14 bases in between. This CDR3 has 13 residues. CDR3 region: CSVSAGGLYGYTF. The CDR3 DNA sequence: TGCAGCGTTAGCGCGGGGGGCCTCTATGGCTACACCTTC.

The rearrangement links TRBV11-3 to TRBJ1-5, with D maybe TRBD1 (6 bases). Germline V gene sequence: CDR1 SGHNT, CDR2 YENEEA. This CDR3 region has 17 residues. Trimming took 5 bases from V and 4 from J, leaving 21 bases between them. CDR3 amino acids: CASSLIARGGENQPQHF. CDR3 nucleotides: TGTGCCAGCAGCCTTATAGCCAGAGGGGGGGAAAATCAGCCCCAGCATTTT.

This chain joins TRBV11-3 and TRBJ2-2; TRBD1 matches at 7 bases. The CDR3 spans 16 residues. Trimming at V came to 4 bases and at J to 1 base, leaving 6 bases not matched to a gene. Germline V gives CDR1 SGHNT, CDR2 YENEEA. For the CDR3, the DNA is TGTGCCAGCAGCTCCCAGTCAGGGGGGAACACCGGGGAGCTGTTTTTT. This gives the protein CASSSQSGGNTGELFF. Using reference TRBV11-3 and TRBJ2-2 for the parts outside the CDR3, the full variable domain is EAGVVQSPRYKIIEKKQPVAFWCNPISGHNTLYWYLQNLGQGPELLIRYENEEAVDDSQLPKDRFSAERLKGVDSTLKIQPAELGDSAVYLCASSSQSGGNTGELFFGEGSRLTVL.

In DNA form, the CDR3 reads TGTGCCAGCCGCTACGTCCCCGGGACTAGCGGGAGGGTTTCACGTGGTGAGCAGTTCTTC. It translates to CASRYVPGTSGRVSRGEQFF. V gene TRBV28 combines with J gene TRBJ2-1; 16 nucleotides match TRBD2. Unmatched junction bases numbered 22, after V lost 8 bases and J lost 9 bases. Germline CDR1 reads MDHEN; CDR2 reads SYDVKM. This CDR3 spans 20 amino acids.